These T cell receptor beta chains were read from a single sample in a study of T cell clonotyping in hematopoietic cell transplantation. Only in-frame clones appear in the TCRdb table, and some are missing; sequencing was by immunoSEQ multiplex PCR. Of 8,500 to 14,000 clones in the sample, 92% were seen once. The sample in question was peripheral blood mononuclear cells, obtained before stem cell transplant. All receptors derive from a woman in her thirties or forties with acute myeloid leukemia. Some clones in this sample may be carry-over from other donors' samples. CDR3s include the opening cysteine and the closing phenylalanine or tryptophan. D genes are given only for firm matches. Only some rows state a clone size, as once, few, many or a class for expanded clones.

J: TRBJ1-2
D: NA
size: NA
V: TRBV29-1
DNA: TGCAGCGTTGCGGCCGGGGAGCCGGGCTACACCTTC
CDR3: CSVAAGEPGYTF

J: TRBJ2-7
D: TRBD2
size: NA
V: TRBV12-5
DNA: TGTGCTAGTGGTTTGGGGGGTAGCGGGAGAATCCACGAGCAGTACTTC
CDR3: CASGLGGSGRIHEQYF

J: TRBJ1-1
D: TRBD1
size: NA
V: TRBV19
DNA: TGTGCCAGTAGAGCCGGGGACAGGATCCTGAACACTGAAGCTTTCTTT
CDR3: CASRAGDRILNTEAFF

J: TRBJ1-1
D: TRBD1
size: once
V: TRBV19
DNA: TGTGCCAGTAGTATTCGGACAGGGTTGAACACTGAAGCTTTCTTT
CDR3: CASSIRTGLNTEAFF

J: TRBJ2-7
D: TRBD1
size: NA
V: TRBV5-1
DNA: TGCGCCAGCAGCCGGGGGCAGGGGGCTACCTACGAGCAGTACTTC
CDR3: CASSRGQGATYEQYF

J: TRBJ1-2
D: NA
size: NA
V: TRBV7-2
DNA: TGTGCCAGCAGCCCGATTATAACCGACGGACGCTATGGCTACACCTTC
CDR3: CASSPIITDGRYGYTF

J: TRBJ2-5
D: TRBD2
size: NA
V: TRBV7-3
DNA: TGTGCCAGCAGCAACCCGACTAGCGGTCAAGAGACCCAGTACTTC
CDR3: CASSNPTSGQETQYF

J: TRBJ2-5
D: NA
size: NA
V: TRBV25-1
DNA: TGTGCCAGCAGTAAAGGGGGGACGGGAGCCCCAGAGACCCAGTACTTC
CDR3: CASSKGGTGAPETQYF

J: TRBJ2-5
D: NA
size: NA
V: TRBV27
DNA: TGTGCCAGCAGTTCCGCGGGGAAAGAGACCCAGTACTTC
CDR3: CASSSAGKETQYF

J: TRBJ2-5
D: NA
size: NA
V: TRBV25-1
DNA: TGTGCCAGCAGTGCCCCCAGACTGGCGTGGGAGACCCAGTACTTC
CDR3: CASSAPRLAWETQYF

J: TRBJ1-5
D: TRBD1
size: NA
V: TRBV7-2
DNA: TGTGCCAGCAGCTTATGGGACAGGGGGACCCAGCATTTT
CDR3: CASSLWDRGTQHF

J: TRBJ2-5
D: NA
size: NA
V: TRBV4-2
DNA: TGTGCCAGCAGCCAATTAAGTGGAGGTGGGGGGGAGACCCAGTACTTC
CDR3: CASSQLSGGGGETQYF

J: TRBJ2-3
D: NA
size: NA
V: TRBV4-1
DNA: TGCGCCAGCAGCCAAGATTTGACCGCCGAACCACATACGCAGTATTTT
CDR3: CASSQDLTAEPHTQYF

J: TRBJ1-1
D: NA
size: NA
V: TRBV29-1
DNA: TGCAGGGTGAACGGGGGGAACACTGAAGCTTTCTTT
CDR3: CRVNGGNTEAFF

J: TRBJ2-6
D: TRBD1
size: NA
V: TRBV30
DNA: TGTGCCTGGAGTGGGTATGGACAGGGATCTAACTCTGGGGCCAACGTCCTGACTTTC
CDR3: CAWSGYGQGSNSGANVLTF

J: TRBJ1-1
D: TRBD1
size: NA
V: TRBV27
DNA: TGTGCCAGCAGATTAGGACAGGGGGCTGAAGCTTTCTTT
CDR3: CASRLGQGAEAFF

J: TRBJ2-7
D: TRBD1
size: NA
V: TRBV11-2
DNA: TGTGCCAGCAGCGCCGACAGGGATCCGTCCTACGAGCAGTACTTC
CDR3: CASSADRDPSYEQYF

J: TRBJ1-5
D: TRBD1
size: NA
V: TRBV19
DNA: TGTGCCAGTACCCAATCCCGAGCGGGACAGGGCAGCAATCAGCCCCAGCATTTT
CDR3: CASTQSRAGQGSNQPQHF

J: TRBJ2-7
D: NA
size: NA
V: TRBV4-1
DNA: TGCGCCAGCAGCCCCGACGGTGGGACCTACGAGCAGTACTTC
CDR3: CASSPDGGTYEQYF

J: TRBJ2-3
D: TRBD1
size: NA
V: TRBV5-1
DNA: TGCGCCAGCAGCCCAGGGGACAGGGACACAGATACGCAGTATTTT
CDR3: CASSPGDRDTDTQYF

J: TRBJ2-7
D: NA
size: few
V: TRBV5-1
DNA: TGCGCCAGCAGCTTGGGGTACGAGCAGTACTTC
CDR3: CASSLGYEQYF

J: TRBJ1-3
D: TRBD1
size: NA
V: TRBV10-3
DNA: TGTGCCATCAGCTGGGGACAGGCAGGAAACACCATATATTTT
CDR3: CAISWGQAGNTIYF

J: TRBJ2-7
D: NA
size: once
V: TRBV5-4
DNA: TGTGCCAGCAGCTTGGTCAGCGGAGGTATCTACGAGCAGTACTTC
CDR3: CASSLVSGGIYEQYF

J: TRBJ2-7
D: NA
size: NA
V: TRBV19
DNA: TGTGCCAGTAGTATAGATGGTGGAGGGTCCTACGAGCAGTACTTC
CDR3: CASSIDGGGSYEQYF

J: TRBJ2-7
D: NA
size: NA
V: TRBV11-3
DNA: TGTGCCAGCAGCCCCCCGGGGCCGAGCTCCTACGAGCAGTACTTC
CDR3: CASSPPGPSSYEQYF

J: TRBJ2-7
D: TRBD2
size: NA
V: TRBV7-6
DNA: TGTGCCAGCAGCTTAGATACTAGCGGGGCCTACGAGCAGTACTTC
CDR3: CASSLDTSGAYEQYF

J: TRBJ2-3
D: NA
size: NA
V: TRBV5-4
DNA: TGTGCCAGCAGCTTGGCTACGGGAAGCACAGATACGCAGTATTTT
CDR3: CASSLATGSTDTQYF

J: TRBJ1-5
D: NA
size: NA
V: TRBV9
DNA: TGTGCCAGCAGCGTCGAGGGCGATCAGCCCCAGCATTTT
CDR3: CASSVEGDQPQHF

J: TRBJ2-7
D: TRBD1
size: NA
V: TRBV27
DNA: TGTGCCAGCAGTCCCCGGGACAGGAACTACGAGCAGTACTTC
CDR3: CASSPRDRNYEQYF

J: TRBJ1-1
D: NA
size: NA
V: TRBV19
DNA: TGTGCCAGTAGTGGGTTAAGCACAATGAACACTGAAGCTTTCTTT
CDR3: CASSGLSTMNTEAFF

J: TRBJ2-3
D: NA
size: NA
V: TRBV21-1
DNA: TGTGCCAGCAGCAGGACTAGCGGGAGGGCGTCTGATACGCAGTATTTT
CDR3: CASSRTSGRASDTQYF

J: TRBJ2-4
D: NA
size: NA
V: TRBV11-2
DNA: TGTGCCAGCAGCTCCCGCCTGACCCGGTGGAACATTCAGTACTTC
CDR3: CASSSRLTRWNIQYF

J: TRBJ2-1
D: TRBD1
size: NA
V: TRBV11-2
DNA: TGTGCCAGCAGGCGACAGGGACCCTACAATGAGCAGTTCTTC
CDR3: CASRRQGPYNEQFF

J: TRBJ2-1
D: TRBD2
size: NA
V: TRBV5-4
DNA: TGTGCCAGCAGCTTCGGGGGACTAGCGAATTACAATGAGCAGTTCTTC
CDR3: CASSFGGLANYNEQFF

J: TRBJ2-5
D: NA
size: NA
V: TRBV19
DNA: TGTGCCAGTAGAAGCCGGGCCATAGAGACCCAGTACTTC
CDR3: CASRSRAIETQYF

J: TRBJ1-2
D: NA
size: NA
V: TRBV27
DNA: TGTGCCAGCAGTTTTGGAACCCAGAAAGGCTACACCTTC
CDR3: CASSFGTQKGYTF

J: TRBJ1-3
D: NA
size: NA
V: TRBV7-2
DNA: TGTGCCAGCAGCTTAGAGGGGTTTGCTGGAAACACCATATATTTT
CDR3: CASSLEGFAGNTIYF

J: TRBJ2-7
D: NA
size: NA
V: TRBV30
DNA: TGTGCCTGGAGTGTATCTCGGTTGGGGAGCTCCTACGAGCAGTACTTC
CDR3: CAWSVSRLGSSYEQYF

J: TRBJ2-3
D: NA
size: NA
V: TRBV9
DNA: TGTGCCAGCAGCGTAGGTGGGATCACAGATACGCAGTATTTT
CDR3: CASSVGGITDTQYF

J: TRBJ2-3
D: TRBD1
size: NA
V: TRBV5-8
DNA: TGTGCCAGTCGCACAAGGGGACAGGATACGCAGTATTTT
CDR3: CASRTRGQDTQYF

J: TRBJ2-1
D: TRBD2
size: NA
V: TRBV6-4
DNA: TGTGCCAGCAGTGAGGGGACTAGCGATAACAATGAGCAGTTCTTC
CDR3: CASSEGTSDNNEQFF

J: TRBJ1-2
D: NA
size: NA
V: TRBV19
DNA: TGTGCCAGTAGTAGTGGTGGGCAGGGAGGAAGGTATGGCTACACCTTC
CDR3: CASSSGGQGGRYGYTF

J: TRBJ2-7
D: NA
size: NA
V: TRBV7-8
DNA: TGTGCCAGCAGCTTTGACACCCTTTACGAGCAGTACTTC
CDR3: CASSFDTLYEQYF